These 23 T cell receptor beta chains originate from one sample sequenced in a study of CD8 T cells in Susac syndrome. Roughly 0.45 to 1 ug RNA was reverse transcribed with random hexamers. TCRdb itself ran the immunoSEQ multiplex PCR reads through MiXCR, one entry per CDR3 protein. The sample consists of around 190,000 distinct CDR3 sequences, approximately 93% of them appearing once. The sample consisted of CD4+ T cells from PBMCs. The receptors here all came from a human donor in good health.

Notes on this clonotype: At one of its ends the junction is not consistent with the germline gene, which may arise from a read error. The chain couples TRBV11-2 to TRBJ1-4; no clear D gene. The CDR3 consists of 12 residues. CDR1 is SGHAT, CDR2 FQNNGV, per germline. CDR3 bases: TGTGCCAGCAGCTTATCCCCACACAATACTACTTTT. Its translation is CASSLSPHNTTF.

This chain joins TRBV7-9 and TRBJ2-5; a weak D match, TRBD1 (5 bases). CDR3 length: 13 residues. Germline lookup yields CDR1 SEHNR and CDR2 FQNEAQ (reference sequence). Between the trimmed V and J ends, which lost 0 bases and 7 bases, there was a span of 9 bases. The CDR3 region has the DNA TGTGCCAGCAGCTTAGCAGGGGCAAGGACCCAGTACTTC. Translating gives CASSLAGARTQYF.

This clonotype was detected once. This chain joins TRBV7-2 and TRBJ1-1; possibly TRBD1 for D (5 bases). The germline V gene has CDR1 SGHTA and CDR2 FQGNSA. The CDR3 totals 12 residues. V was pared by 5 bases and J by 12 bases, with 16 bases between. The DNA for the CDR3 is TGTGCCAGCAGCCAACAGGAGGGGCGGACTTTCTTT. Its protein product is CASSQQEGRTFF.

J is TRBJ2-6 and V is TRBV6-6, with D unresolved. The CDR3 runs 14 residues. Per the germline V gene, CDR1 is MNHNY and CDR2 is SVGAGI (reference sequence). The V and J ends lost 0 bases and 4 bases respectively, with 4 bases between them. This CDR3 reads CASSYSTGANVLTF. The CDR3 region has the DNA TGTGCCAGCAGTTACTCCACGGGGGCCAACGTCCTGACTTTC.

The V gene is TRBV7-9, the J gene TRBJ2-3; 12 nucleotides line up with TRBD2. This CDR3 is 17 amino acids long. V lost 5 bases and J lost 7; bases outside the gene matches: 13. CDR1 SEHNR and CDR2 FQNEAQ come from the germline V gene (reference sequence). The CDR3 spells CASSPFGLAGLGNTQYF. The CDR3 DNA sequence: TGTGCCAGCAGCCCCTTCGGACTAGCGGGGCTTGGGAATACGCAGTATTTT.

The chain is built from TRBV15 and TRBJ2-7, with 7 bases identical to TRBD1. There are 15 residues in the CDR3. Germline CDR1 reads LNHNV; CDR2 reads YYDKDF (reference sequence). J was trimmed by 5 bases and V by 3 bases; bases with no gene match: 10. Here the CDR3 DNA reads TGTGCCACCAGCAGGGGTTCACAGGGGTCGAACGAGCAGTACTTC. Translating it yields CATSRGSQGSNEQYF.

The chain recombines TRBV5-1 with TRBJ1-2; the D is unclear. Germline CDR1 SGHRS, CDR2 YFSETQ. The V end was cut by 1 base, the J end by 8 bases, with 12 bases between. The CDR3 sequence is 13 residues long. CDR3 residues: CASSLMLTQGYTF. The CDR3 DNA follows: TGCGCCAGCAGCTTGATGTTGACGCAGGGCTACACCTTC.

This sequence joins TRBV20-1 and TRBJ1-5; 7 nucleotides line up with TRBD1. This CDR3 contains 16 residues. Per germline, CDR1 DFQATT and CDR2 SNEGSKA (reference sequence). The V gene end was trimmed by 1 base and the J gene end by 4 bases; junction bases not matched to a gene: 10. The CDR3 loop reads CSARGISQGGNQPQHF. In DNA, the CDR3 is TGCAGTGCTAGAGGAATTTCGCAGGGGGGTAATCAGCCCCAGCATTTT.

This clonotype was detected only once. DNA of the CDR3: TGCGCCAGCAGCCATGAGACAGGGACCTACAATGAGCAGTTCTTC. The encoded protein is CASSHETGTYNEQFF. The chain uses TRBV4-1 and TRBJ2-1, with 7 bases matching TRBD1. V shed 3 bases, J shed 2 bases, and the junction held 4 bases outside the gene matches. The V gene's germline CDR1 is MGHRA and CDR2 YSYEKL. This CDR3 has 15 residues.

J is TRBJ1-2 and V is TRBV29-1; D gene uncertain. Germline V lookup: CDR1 SQVTM, CDR2 ANQGSEA. The V and J ends lost 7 bases and 8 bases respectively, with 14 bases between them. CDR3 length equals 11 residues. The CDR3 region has the DNA TGCAGCGGGGGAACAACGGTGGGCTACACCTTC. Protein product: CSGGTTVGYTF. Full variable domain (missing parts from reference TRBV29-1 and TRBJ1-2): SAVISQKPSRDICQRGTSLTIQCQVDSQVTMMFWYRQQPGQSLTLIATANQGSEATYESGFVIDKFPISRPNLTFSTLTVSNMSPEDSSIYLCSGGTTVGYTFGSGTRLTVV.

The chain carries TRBV5-6 and TRBJ1-1; D gene unclear. The V end lost 4 bases, the J end lost 5 bases, and 12 bases lay between the germline ends. Germline values: CDR1 SGHDT, CDR2 YYEEEE. This CDR3 comprises 13 residues. The CDR3 spells CASSPIRATEAFF. The CDR3 nucleotides read TGTGCCAGCAGCCCCATACGGGCGACTGAAGCTTTCTTT.

The genes are TRBV9 and TRBJ1-1; TRBD1 aligns across 8 bases. Germline trimming cut 1 base from V and 4 bases from J; bases unmatched to any gene: 9. This CDR3 has 16 amino acids. Germline V CDR1 and CDR2: SGDLS, YYNGEE. In DNA form, the CDR3 reads TGTGCCAGCAGCGTAAGGCCAGGGGGCGTAAGCACTGAAGCTTTCTTT. Residues: CASSVRPGGVSTEAFF.

The chain is built from TRBV6-1 and TRBJ2-3; 9 bases align to TRBD2. The CDR3 spans 15 residues. V lost 7 bases and J lost 6; bases outside the gene matches: 11. The germline V gene has CDR1 MNHNS and CDR2 SASEGT. CDR3 residues: CASTEGRGGRDTQYF. The CDR3 nucleotides are TGTGCCAGCACCGAAGGGCGGGGGGGCCGGGATACGCAGTATTTT.

The chain combines TRBV7-9 with TRBJ2-2; 7 positions agree with TRBD2. The CDR3 sequence is 18 residues long. With V trimmed by 8 bases and J by 0 bases, 15 bases remained unmatched. From germline, CDR1 is SEHNR and CDR2 FQNEAQ (reference sequence). CDR3 sequence (DNA): TGTGCCAGCCGACGGGGCGGGGGAATCCCTCCGAACACCGGGGAGCTGTTTTTT. Its translation: CASRRGGGIPPNTGELFF.

This clonotype appeared a single time. CDR3 nucleotide sequence: TGTGCCAGCAGCCTCGGACAGGCTAATCAGCCCCAGCATTTT. Translated: CASSLGQANQPQHF. The J gene is TRBJ1-5, the V gene TRBV3-1; 7 nucleotides agree with TRBD1. The germline V gene has CDR1 LGHDT and CDR2 YNNKEL (reference sequence). CDR3 length: 14 residues. After removal of 4 bases from V and 4 bases from J, the junction contained 4 bases not matched to a gene. Combining the CDR3 with reference TRBV3-1 and TRBJ1-5 gives the whole variable domain DTAVSQTPKYLVTQMGNDKSIKCEQNLGHDTMYWYKQDSKKFLKIMFSYNNKELIINETVPNRFSPKSPDKAHLNLHINSLELGDSAVYFCASSLGQANQPQHFGDGTRLSIL.

This sequence joins TRBV9 and TRBJ1-6, with D possibly TRBD1 on 5 matching bases. The CDR3 is 14 residues long. Per the germline V gene, CDR1 is SGDLS and CDR2 is YYNGEE. Trimming cost V 3 bases and J 6 bases, with 10 bases left between them. The chain's CDR3 is CASSAGLPNSPLHF. The DNA of the CDR3 is TGTGCCAGCAGCGCGGGACTTCCTAATTCACCCCTCCACTTT.

This chain links TRBV20-1 with TRBJ1-5, with D uncertain. The CDR3 consists of 15 residues. The V gene lost 1 base and the J gene lost 0 bases, with 10 bases spanning the gap. The germline V gene encodes CDR1 DFQATT and CDR2 SNEGSKA (reference sequence). The chain's CDR3 is CSARGSLYSNQPQHF. The CDR3 nucleotides read TGCAGTGCTAGAGGGAGCCTTTATAGCAATCAGCCCCAGCATTTT.

The chain combines TRBV29-1 with TRBJ1-2; weak D call: TRBD1 (5 bases). Germline V gene data show CDR1 as SQVTM and CDR2 as ANQGSEA. This CDR3 spans 13 amino acids. Trimming shortened V by 8 bases and J by 4 bases, and 17 bases separated the two germline ends. The CDR3 DNA reads as TGCAGCTCTGGGACTTCATGGGGCTATGGCTACACCTTC. Translating it yields CSSGTSWGYGYTF.

The rearrangement uses TRBV20-1 and TRBJ1-5; 11 bases are a match to TRBD1. The CDR3 extends over 13 amino acids. Germline-derived CDR1 and CDR2 are DFQATT and SNEGSKA (reference sequence). V shed 3 bases and J 6 bases; nucleotides not matched to a gene: 1. CDR3 sequence (DNA): TGCAGTGCTAGGGGGACAGGGGGTCAGCCCCAGCATTTT. This sequence encodes CSARGTGGQPQHF.

In this sample, this clonotype turned up once. The CDR3 region is CSAKDNHLTEAFF. CDR3 sequence (DNA): TGCAGCGCTAAGGATAACCATCTAACTGAAGCTTTCTTT. V usage is TRBV29-1 and J usage is TRBJ1-1, with D unresolved. The germline V and J ends were trimmed by 7 bases and 5 bases, with 17 bases remaining between them. The CDR3 sequence is 13 residues long. The germline V gene encodes CDR1 SQVTM and CDR2 ANQGSEA.

V and J are TRBV19 and TRBJ2-2, with a possible D match to TRBD1 (5 bases). The germline gives CDR1 LNHDA, CDR2 SQIVND (reference sequence). Trimming took 5 bases from V and 5 from J, leaving 9 bases between them. The CDR3 loop spans 13 amino acids. CDR3 sequence: CASSSRVTGELFF. In DNA, the CDR3 is TGTGCCAGTAGTTCCAGGGTTACCGGGGAGCTGTTTTTT.

The rearrangement joins TRBV30 to TRBJ1-1; D not certain. The CDR3 has 15 residues. Trimming shortened V by 1 base and J by 1 base, and 13 bases separated the two germline ends. CDR1 and CDR2 (germline): GTSNPN, SVGIG (reference sequence). The DNA of the CDR3 is TGTGCCTGGAGTGATGGCGGGGTTGGGAACACTGAAGCTTTCTTT. Translating gives CAWSDGGVGNTEAFF.

V usage is TRBV5-4 and J usage is TRBJ2-3; perhaps D is TRBD1 or TRBD2 (7 bases each). Trimming took 9 bases from V and 3 from J, leaving 17 bases between them. The CDR3 totals 14 residues. Germline CDR1 SGHNT, CDR2 YYREEE (reference sequence). The CDR3 DNA reads as TGTGCCATCTTCCAGGGGGGGGCAACAGATACGCAGTATTTT. Translation gives CAIFQGGATDTQYF.